The clone carrying this TCR beta chain was recorded many times. Its specificity is not known. The sample comes from a study of T cells in Graves' hyperthyroidism and ophthalmopathy. Study-level results: With a median lead of 6.5 months before onset, the model predicted ophthalmopathy.

Germline V gene data show CDR1 as SGHAT and CDR2 as FQNNGV. The CDR3 extends over 15 amino acids. V dropped 1 base and J dropped 1 base, with 10 bases sitting between them. Researchers took RNA transcripts and amplified the TCR beta CDR3 regions from them. A first-round RT-PCR of the TCR CDR3 used the HTBI primer set. TCRdb reprocessed the multiplex PCR reads with MiXCR, giving one entry per CDR3 protein. The sample holds around 210,000 distinct CDR3 sequences, about 17% seen once. Clinical symptoms, serum thyroxine and TRAb, thyroid ultrasound and orbital computed tomography were used for the diagnoses.

The sequencing sample was made of blood. This receptor was identified in a woman aged 45-65 years with Graves' hyperthyroidism. The chain carries TRBV11-2 and TRBJ2-5; D uncertain. CDR3 nucleotides: TGTGCCAGCAGCTTAGTTCCGGGCCGCCAAGAGACCCAGTACTTC. Translation gives CASSLVPGRQETQYF.